This paragraph reports one TCR beta chain. Its antigen is still unknown. The data originate from a study of a mutant IDH1 vaccine in newly diagnosed glioma. Generated by immunoSEQ multiplex PCR, the TCRdb table keeps only in-frame clones and is missing some. This table has 35,000 to 50,000 clones, about 92% appearing once. Described time point: week 35, safety follow-up. In the vaccine, a single dose held 300 ug of the mutant IDH1 20-mer peptide, along with topical imiquimod. Study-wide findings and caveats: There were vaccine-induced immune responses in more than 85% of the patients.

The CDR3 spans 16 residues. Trimming shortened V by 5 bases and J by 1 base, and 18 bases separated the two germline ends. The germline V gene encodes CDR1 MNHNY and CDR2 SVGAGI (reference sequence). The sample in question was PBMCs, obtained from a glioma patient whose treatment included an IDH1 peptide vaccine. The J gene is TRBJ2-7, the V gene TRBV6-6; the D gene could be TRBD1 or TRBD2 (5 bases each). The source is a man aged 50 to 60 with glioma. CDR3 protein: CASSGWSGTFSYEQYF. The CDR3, as DNA: TGTGCCAGCAGTGGATGGAGTGGGACCTTTTCCTACGAGCAGTACTTC.